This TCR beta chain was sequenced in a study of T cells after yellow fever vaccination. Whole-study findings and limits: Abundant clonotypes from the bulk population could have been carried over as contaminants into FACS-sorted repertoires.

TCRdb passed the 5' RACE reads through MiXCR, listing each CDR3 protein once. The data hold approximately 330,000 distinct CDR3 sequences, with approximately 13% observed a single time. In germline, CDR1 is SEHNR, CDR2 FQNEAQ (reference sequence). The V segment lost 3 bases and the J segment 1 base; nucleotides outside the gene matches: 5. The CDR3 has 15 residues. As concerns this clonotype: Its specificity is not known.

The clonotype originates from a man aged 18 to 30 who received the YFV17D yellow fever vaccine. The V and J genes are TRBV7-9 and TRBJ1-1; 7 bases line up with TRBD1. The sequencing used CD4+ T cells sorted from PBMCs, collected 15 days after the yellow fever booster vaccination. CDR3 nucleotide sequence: TGTGCCAGCAGCTTGTCAGGGGGTGAGAACACTGAAGCTTTCTTT. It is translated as CASSLSGGENTEAFF.